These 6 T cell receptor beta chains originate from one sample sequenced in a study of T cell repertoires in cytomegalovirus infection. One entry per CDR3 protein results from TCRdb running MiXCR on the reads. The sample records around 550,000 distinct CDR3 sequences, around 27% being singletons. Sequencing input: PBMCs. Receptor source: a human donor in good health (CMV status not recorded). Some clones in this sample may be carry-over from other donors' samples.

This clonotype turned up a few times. The CDR3 DNA reads TGTGCCAGCAGTCAGCCCCCTTTGGGCTCTGGGGCCAACGTCCTGACTTTC. Protein product: CASSQPPLGSGANVLTF. The chain links TRBV6-5 to TRBJ2-6; D is unresolved. Germline lookup yields CDR1 MNHEY and CDR2 SVGAGI. The CDR3 totals 17 residues. The V end lost 5 bases, the J end lost 0 bases, and 14 bases lay between the germline ends.

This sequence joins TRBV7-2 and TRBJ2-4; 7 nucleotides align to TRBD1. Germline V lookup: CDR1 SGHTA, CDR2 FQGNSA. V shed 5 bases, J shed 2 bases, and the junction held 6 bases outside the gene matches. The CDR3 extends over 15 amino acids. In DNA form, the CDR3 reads TGTGCCAGCAGCCCCCGGACAGGATCCAAAAACATTCAGTACTTC. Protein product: CASSPRTGSKNIQYF. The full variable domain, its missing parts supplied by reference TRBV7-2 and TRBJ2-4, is GAGVSQSPSNKVTEKGKDVELRCDPISGHTALYWYRQSLGQGLEFLIYFQGNSAPDKSGLPSDRFSAERTGGSVSTLTIQRTQQEDSAVYLCASSPRTGSKNIQYFGAGTRLSVL.

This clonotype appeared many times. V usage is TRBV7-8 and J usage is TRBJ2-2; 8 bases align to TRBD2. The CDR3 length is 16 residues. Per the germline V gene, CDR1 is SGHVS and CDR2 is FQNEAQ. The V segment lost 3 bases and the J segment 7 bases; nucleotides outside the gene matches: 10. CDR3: CASSLISGTAIGELFF. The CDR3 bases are TGTGCCAGCAGCTTGATTAGCGGGACGGCGATCGGGGAGCTGTTTTTT.

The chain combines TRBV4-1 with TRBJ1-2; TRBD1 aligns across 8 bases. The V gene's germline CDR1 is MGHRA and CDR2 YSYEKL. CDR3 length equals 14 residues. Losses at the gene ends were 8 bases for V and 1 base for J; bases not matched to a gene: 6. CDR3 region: CASARDRNNYGYTF. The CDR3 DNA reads TGCGCCAGCGCCCGGGACAGGAATAACTATGGCTACACCTTC.

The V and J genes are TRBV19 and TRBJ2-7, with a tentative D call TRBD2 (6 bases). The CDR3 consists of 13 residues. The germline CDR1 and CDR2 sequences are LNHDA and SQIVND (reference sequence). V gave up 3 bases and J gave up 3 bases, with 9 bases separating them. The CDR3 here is CASSMGGGYEQYF. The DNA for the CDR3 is TGTGCCAGTAGTATGGGGGGTGGCTACGAGCAGTACTTC.

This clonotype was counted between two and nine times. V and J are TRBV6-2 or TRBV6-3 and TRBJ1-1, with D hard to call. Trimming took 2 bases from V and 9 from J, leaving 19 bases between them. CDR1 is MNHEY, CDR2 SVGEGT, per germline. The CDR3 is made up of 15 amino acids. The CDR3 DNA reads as TGTGCCAGCAGTTACGACGTCACGACGGGGTTGCAAGCTTTCTTT. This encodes CASSYDVTTGLQAFF.